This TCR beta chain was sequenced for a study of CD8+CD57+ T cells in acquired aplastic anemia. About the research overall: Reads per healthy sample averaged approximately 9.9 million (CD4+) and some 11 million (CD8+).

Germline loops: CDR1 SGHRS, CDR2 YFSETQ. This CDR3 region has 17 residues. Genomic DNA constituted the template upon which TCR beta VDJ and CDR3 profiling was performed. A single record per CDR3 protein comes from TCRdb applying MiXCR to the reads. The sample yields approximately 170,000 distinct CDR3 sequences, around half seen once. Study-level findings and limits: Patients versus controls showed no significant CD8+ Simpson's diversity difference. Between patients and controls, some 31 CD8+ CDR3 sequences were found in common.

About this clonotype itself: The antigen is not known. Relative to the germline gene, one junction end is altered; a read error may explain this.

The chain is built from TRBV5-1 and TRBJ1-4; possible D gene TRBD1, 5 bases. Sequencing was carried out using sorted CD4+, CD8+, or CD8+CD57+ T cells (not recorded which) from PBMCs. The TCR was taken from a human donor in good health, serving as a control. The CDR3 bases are TGTGCCAGCAGCGTAGAGCCCCTTGGACAAGGAAACGAAAAACTGTTTTTT. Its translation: CASSVEPLGQGNEKLFF.